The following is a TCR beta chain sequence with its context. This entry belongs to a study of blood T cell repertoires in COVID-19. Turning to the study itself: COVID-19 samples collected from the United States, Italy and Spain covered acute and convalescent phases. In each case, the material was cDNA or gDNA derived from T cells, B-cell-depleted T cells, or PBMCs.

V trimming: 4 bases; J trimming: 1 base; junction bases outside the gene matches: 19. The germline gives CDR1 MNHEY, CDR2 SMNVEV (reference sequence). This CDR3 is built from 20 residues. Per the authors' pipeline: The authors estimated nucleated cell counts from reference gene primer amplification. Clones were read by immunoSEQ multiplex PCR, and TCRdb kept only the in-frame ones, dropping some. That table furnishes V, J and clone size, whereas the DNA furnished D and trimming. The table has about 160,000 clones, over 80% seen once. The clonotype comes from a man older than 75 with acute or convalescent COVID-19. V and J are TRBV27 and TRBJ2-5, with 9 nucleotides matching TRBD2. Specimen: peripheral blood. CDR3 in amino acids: CASSWVQPGLAGGGQETQYF. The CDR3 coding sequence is TGTGCCAGCAGTTGGGTCCAACCGGGACTAGCAGGCGGGGGCCAAGAGACCCAGTACTTC.